These 14 T cell receptor beta chains were sequenced from one sample in a study of blood T cell repertoires in COVID-19 (dated by TCRdb to 2020 to 2021). The method behind the library was the immunoSEQ multiplex PCR assay. TCRdb's version of the immuneACCESS table is confined to in-frame rearrangements and falls short of the full clone set. An unresolved V gene accounts for under half of the shortfall where checked; the remainder is of unknown origin. The sample records about 220,000 clones, roughly four fifths of which are singletons. The ten most abundant clones make up about 2.3% of the sample. The specimen sequenced was peripheral blood. All receptors derive from a woman aged 40 to 49 with active or convalescent COVID-19.

This sequence joins TRBV27 and TRBJ1-4; 8 bases agree with TRBD1. The CDR3 has 18 amino acids. The germline V gene encodes CDR1 MNHEY and CDR2 SMNVEV (reference sequence). The ends lost 0 bases at V and 3 bases at J; junction bases unmatched: 9. CDR3 sequence reads: CASSLSKLQGVSNEKLFF. CDR3 DNA: TGTGCCAGCAGTTTATCGAAGCTACAGGGGGTATCTAATGAAAAACTGTTTTTT.

As for this clone: The sample has other DNA sequences that encode this CDR3 too. This chain joins TRBV18 and TRBJ2-7; 7 nucleotides match TRBD1. This CDR3 has 14 residues. Germline V gene sequence: CDR1 KGHSH, CDR2 LQKENI. V dropped 3 bases and J dropped 0; count of bases not matched to a gene: 2. DNA for the CDR3: TGTGCCAGCTCACCCGACAGGGACTCCTACGAGCAGTACTTC. Encoded protein: CASSPDRDSYEQYF. The whole variable domain, filled in from reference TRBV18 and TRBJ2-7, reads NAGVMQNPRHLVRRRGQEARLRCSPMKGHSHVYWYRQLPEEGLKFMVYLQKENIIDESGMPKERFSAEFPKEGPSILRIQQVVRGDSAAYFCASSPDRDSYEQYFGPGTRLTVT.

The table lists this clone with a count of one. The chain recombines TRBV2 with TRBJ2-7; weak D call: TRBD2 (5 bases). Trimming removed 7 bases at V and 6 bases at J, with 16 bases between. This CDR3 contains 13 residues. Per germline, CDR1 SNHLY and CDR2 FYNNEI. The DNA of the CDR3 is TGTGCCAGCACGATGTCCCTAGCCGGCGAGCAGTACTTC. The encoded protein is CASTMSLAGEQYF.

This clone appeared once. This chain joins TRBV28 and TRBJ1-2, with D possibly being TRBD1 (6 bases). Deletions cut 3 bases from V and 1 base from J, with 6 bases between. The CDR3 is 13 residues long. Germline V gene lookup returns CDR1 MDHEN and CDR2 SYDVKM. The CDR3 DNA sequence: TGTGCCAGCAGTTTGGACAGTAACTATGGCTACACCTTC. This gives the protein CASSLDSNYGYTF.

V usage is TRBV7-9 and J usage is TRBJ1-6; 7 nucleotides match TRBD1. CDR1 and CDR2 (germline): SEHNR, FQNEAQ (reference sequence). The CDR3 is made up of 14 amino acids. Trimming took 5 bases from V and 9 from J; bases not matched to a gene: 7. The CDR3 DNA reads TGTGCCAGCAGCGAAGACAGGGTTAGTTCACCCCTCCACTTT. Translation gives CASSEDRVSSPLHF.

V and J are TRBV7-2 and TRBJ2-1, with D perhaps TRBD2 (5 bases). V was clipped by 1 base and J by 0 bases, with 10 bases between them. Germline values: CDR1 SGHTA, CDR2 FQGNSA. This CDR3 is built from 16 residues. Here the CDR3 DNA reads TGTGCCAGCAGCTTAGATCGGGCGGGCTCCTACAATGAGCAGTTCTTC. Protein: CASSLDRAGSYNEQFF.

The rearrangement joins TRBV30 to TRBJ2-5; a possible D gene is TRBD2 (7 bases). Germline CDR1 GTSNPN, CDR2 SVGIG (reference sequence). The CDR3 contains 13 residues. Deletions cut 2 bases from V and 5 bases from J, with 12 bases between. CDR3 DNA sequence: TGTGCCTGGAGTACGGGGGGCGAGGAGACCCAGTACTTC. Amino acid sequence: CAWSTGGEETQYF.

The rearrangement links TRBV29-1 to TRBJ1-4, with D perhaps matching TRBD1 (5 bases). The germline V and J ends were trimmed by 7 bases and 0 bases, with 12 bases remaining between them. The CDR3 is 14 amino acids. Germline V gene data show CDR1 as SQVTM and CDR2 as ANQGSEA. Here the CDR3 DNA reads TGCAGCGCCCAACAGGATGCAACTAATGAAAAACTGTTTTTT. Residues: CSAQQDATNEKLFF.

The chain links TRBV7-9 to TRBJ1-1; tentatively, D is TRBD1 (6 bases). Germline V gene data show CDR1 as SEHNR and CDR2 as FQNEAQ (reference sequence). This CDR3 is built from 12 residues. Trimming shortened V by 4 bases and J by 6 bases, and 9 bases separated the two germline ends. In nucleotides, the CDR3 is TGTGCCAGCAGCTACGCAGGGGCTGAAGCTTTCTTT. It codes for CASSYAGAEAFF.

This clone was picked up one time. The V and J genes are TRBV30 and TRBJ1-4; the D is unclear. Trimming pared 4 bases from V and 4 bases from J, leaving 7 bases between. The CDR3 extends over 12 amino acids. CDR1 GTSNPN and CDR2 SVGIG come from the germline V gene (reference sequence). The CDR3 region is CAWTVNNEKLFF. As DNA, the CDR3 is TGTGCCTGGACGGTCAATAATGAAAAACTGTTTTTT.

The genes are TRBV12-5 and TRBJ1-5; 9 bases fit TRBD1. Germline lookup yields CDR1 LGHNT and CDR2 FRNRAP. The junction had 4 bases not matched to a gene; V was cut back by 6 bases and J by 7 bases. The CDR3 contains 13 residues. CDR3 sequence reads: CASGTGGGQPQHF. The DNA of the CDR3 is TGTGCTAGTGGAACAGGGGGCGGGCAGCCCCAGCATTTT.

The chain combines TRBV7-2 with TRBJ2-7; 10 bases agree with TRBD2. The CDR3 is made up of 15 amino acids. CDR1 is SGHTA, CDR2 FQGNSA, per germline. V gave up 1 base and J gave up 3 bases; unmatched junction bases: 3. CDR3 loop: CASSLGSSGGYEQYF. CDR3 bases: TGTGCCAGCAGCTTAGGGTCTAGCGGGGGCTACGAGCAGTACTTC. The whole variable domain, filled in from reference TRBV7-2 and TRBJ2-7, reads GAGVSQSPSNKVTEKGKDVELRCDPISGHTALYWYRQSLGQGLEFLIYFQGNSAPDKSGLPSDRFSAERTGGSVSTLTIQRTQQEDSAVYLCASSLGSSGGYEQYFGPGTRLTVT.

This rearrangement joins TRBV30 to TRBJ1-5, with 8 bases that match TRBD1. J lost 6 bases, V lost 0 bases, and 7 bases had no gene match. The CDR3 loop spans 15 amino acids. The germline CDR1 and CDR2 sequences are GTSNPN and SVGIG (reference sequence). The CDR3 here is CAWSVGTGGFQPQHF. The CDR3 DNA follows: TGTGCCTGGAGTGTGGGAACAGGGGGATTTCAGCCCCAGCATTTT.

The CDR3 loop is CASSGDTSHSPLHF. The CDR3, as DNA: TGTGCCAGCAGTGGAGACACCTCCCATTCACCCCTCCACTTT. The gene calls are TRBV25-1 and TRBJ1-6; no reliable D call. This CDR3 region has 14 residues. Trimming took off 4 bases at V and 8 bases at J, with 12 bases between the two ends. The germline CDR1 and CDR2 sequences are MGHDK and SYGVNS.